The rows below give T cell receptor beta chains drawn from one sample of a study of human versus mouse CDR3 diversity and MHC coevolution. Data came from immunoSEQ multiplex PCR; TCRdb stores just in-frame clones and leaves some out. Of 55,000 to 65,000 clones in the sample, 94% are singletons; the top ten hold 15% to 20%. The specimen sequenced was naive CD4+ T cells from blood. The source is a person between 55 and 70 years old in good health. The CDR3 runs from the conserved cysteine through the conserved F or W. D genes are given only for firm matches.

>TRBV11-3|TRBJ1-5|-
CASSLVPGQPQHF
TGTGCCAGCAGCTTAGTCCCAGGACAGCCCCAGCATTTT
>TRBV29-1|TRBJ2-7|TRBD1
CSVLPGGTYEQYF
TGCAGCGTTTTGCCAGGGGGCACCTACGAGCAGTACTTC
>TRBV27|TRBJ2-7|-
CASSLKGQGSYEQYF
TGTGCCAGCAGTTTAAAAGGACAAGGCTCCTACGAGCAGTACTTC
>TRBV5-6|TRBJ2-3|TRBD1
CASSLAKETGAPSTDTQYF
TGTGCCAGCAGCTTGGCAAAGGAAACAGGGGCCCCTAGCACAGATACGCAGTATTTT
>TRBV25-1|TRBJ1-1|-
CASSGPGSVNTEAFF
TGTGCCAGCAGTGGTCCAGGGTCGGTGAACACTGAAGCTTTCTTT
>TRBV7-3|TRBJ2-1|-
CASSLTRAPRSYNEQFF
TGTGCCAGCAGCTTAACCAGGGCCCCCCGCTCCTACAATGAGCAGTTCTTC
>TRBV6-5|TRBJ2-7|TRBD1
CASSFRQGNYEQYF
TGTGCCAGCAGTTTTCGACAGGGGAACTACGAGCAGTACTTC
>TRBV11-3|TRBJ2-1|TRBD1
CASSLRDRSYNEQFF
TGTGCCAGCAGCTTACGGGACAGATCCTACAATGAGCAGTTCTTC
>TRBV9|TRBJ2-3|TRBD2
CASSPWGAGAEDTQYF
TGTGCCAGCAGCCCATGGGGAGCGGGAGCGGAAGATACGCAGTATTTT
>TRBV9|TRBJ2-1|-
CASSVAWRATDNNEQFF
TGTGCCAGCAGCGTAGCATGGAGGGCCACCGATAACAATGAGCAGTTCTTC
>TRBV5-1|TRBJ2-7|TRBD1
CASSNRTGTHEQYF
TGCGCCAGCAGCAACCGGACAGGGACCCACGAGCAGTACTTC
>TRBV13|TRBJ2-5|-
CASSSRGGALETQYF
TGTGCCAGCAGCTCCAGGGGAGGGGCACTAGAGACCCAGTACTTC
>TRBV5-1|TRBJ1-1|-
CASSLVAGVGTEAFF
TGCGCCAGCAGCTTGGTGGCGGGAGTGGGGACTGAAGCTTTCTTT